This TCR beta chain was observed in a study of shared clonotypes between healthy human individuals. Looking at the study overall: Those who served as donors were a couple of women and a few men between the ages of 18 and 49. Study-level results: Larger estimated richness was generally seen in naive subsets than in memory subsets.

Only in-frame clones appear in the TCRdb table, and some are missing; sequencing was by immunoSEQ multiplex PCR. This table has 2 million to 3 million clones, around nine tenths appearing once. Comment on this clone: Its antigen is as yet unknown. In the same sample, other DNA sequences code for this CDR3.

The sequenced sample was naive CD4+ T cells sorted from blood. Subset: CD45RA+ positively selected. The sequence was obtained from a man aged 18 to 30 in good health.

CDR3 protein: CASSQEPYQETQYF. The CDR3 coding sequence is TGCGCCAGCAGCCAAGAGCCGTACCAAGAGACCCAGTACTTC. The V and J genes are TRBV4-3 and TRBJ2-5; no clear D. There are 14 residues in the CDR3. Germline V gene data show CDR1 as LGHNA and CDR2 as YSLEER. Trimming pared 0 bases from V and 0 bases from J, leaving 5 bases between.